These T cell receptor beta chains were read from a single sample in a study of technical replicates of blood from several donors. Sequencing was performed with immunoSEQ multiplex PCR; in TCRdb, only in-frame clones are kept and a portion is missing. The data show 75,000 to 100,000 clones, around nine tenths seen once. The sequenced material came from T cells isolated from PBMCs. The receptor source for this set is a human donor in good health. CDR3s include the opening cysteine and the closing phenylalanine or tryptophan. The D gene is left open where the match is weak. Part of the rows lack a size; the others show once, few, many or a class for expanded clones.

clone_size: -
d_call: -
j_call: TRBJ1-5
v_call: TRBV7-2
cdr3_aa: CASSLGPSKAQHF
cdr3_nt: TGTGCCAGCAGCTTAGGGCCCTCCAAAGCCCAGCATTTT

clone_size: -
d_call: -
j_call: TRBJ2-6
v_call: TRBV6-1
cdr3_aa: CASSVDSGWWKSGANVLTF
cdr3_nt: TGTGCCAGCAGTGTAGACTCGGGATGGTGGAAATCTGGGGCCAACGTCCTGACTTTC

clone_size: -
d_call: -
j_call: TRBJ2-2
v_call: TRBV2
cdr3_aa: CASGWAIDSGTGELFF
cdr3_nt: TGTGCCAGCGGGTGGGCGATAGATAGCGGCACCGGGGAGCTGTTTTTT

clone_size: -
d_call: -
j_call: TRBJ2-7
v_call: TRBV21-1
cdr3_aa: CASSKSVALYEQYF
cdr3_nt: TGTGCCAGCAGCAAATCGGTAGCTTTGTACGAGCAGTACTTC

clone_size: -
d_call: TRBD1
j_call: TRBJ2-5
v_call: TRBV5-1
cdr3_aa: CASSSGQAGQETQYF
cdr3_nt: TGCGCCAGCAGCTCAGGACAGGCAGGCCAAGAGACCCAGTACTTC

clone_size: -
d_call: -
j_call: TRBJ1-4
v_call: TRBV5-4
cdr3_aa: CASSLEAGINEKLFF
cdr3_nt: TGTGCCAGCAGCTTGGAGGCAGGGATTAATGAAAAACTGTTTTTT

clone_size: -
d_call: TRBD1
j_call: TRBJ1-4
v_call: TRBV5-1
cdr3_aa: CASSQGPQGGELFF
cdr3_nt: TGCGCCAGCAGCCAGGGGCCACAGGGGGGGGAACTGTTTTTT

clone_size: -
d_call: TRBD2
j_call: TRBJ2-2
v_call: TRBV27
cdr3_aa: CASSLFRLAGHTGELFF
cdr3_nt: TGTGCCAGCAGTTTATTTAGACTAGCGGGACACACCGGGGAGCTGTTTTTT

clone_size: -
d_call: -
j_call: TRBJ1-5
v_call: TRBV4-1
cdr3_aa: CASSQGISLGNQPQHF
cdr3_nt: TGCGCCAGCAGCCAAGGAATATCTCTAGGCAATCAGCCCCAGCATTTT

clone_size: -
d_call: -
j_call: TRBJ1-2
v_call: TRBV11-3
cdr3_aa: CASSFRQLGGGYTF
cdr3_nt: TGTGCCAGCAGCTTTCGACAGCTCGGTGGTGGCTACACCTTC

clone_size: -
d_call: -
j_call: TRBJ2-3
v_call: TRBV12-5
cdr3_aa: CASGFTTTDTQYF
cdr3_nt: TGTGCTAGTGGTTTTACTACAACAGATACGCAGTATTTT

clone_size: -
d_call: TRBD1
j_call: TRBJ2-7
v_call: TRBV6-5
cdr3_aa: CASTTGTASSYEQYF
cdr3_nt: TGTGCCAGCACCACCGGGACAGCGAGCTCCTACGAGCAGTACTTC

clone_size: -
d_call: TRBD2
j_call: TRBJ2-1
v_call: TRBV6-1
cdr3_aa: CASSETLAGRGNEQFF
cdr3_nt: TGTGCCAGCAGTGAGACTCTAGCGGGGAGGGGTAATGAGCAGTTCTTC

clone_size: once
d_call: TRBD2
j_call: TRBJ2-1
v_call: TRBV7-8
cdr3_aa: CASSQLAGDYNEQFF
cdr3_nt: TGTGCCAGCAGCCAACTAGCGGGGGACTACAATGAGCAGTTCTTC

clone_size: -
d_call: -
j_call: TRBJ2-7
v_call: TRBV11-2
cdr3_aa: CASSPRGLAEQYF
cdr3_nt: TGTGCCAGCAGCCCTCGGGGGCTAGCGGAACAGTACTTC

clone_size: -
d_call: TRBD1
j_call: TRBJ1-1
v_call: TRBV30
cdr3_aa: CAWSATGRAFF
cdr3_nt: TGTGCCTGGAGTGCGACAGGGAGAGCTTTCTTT

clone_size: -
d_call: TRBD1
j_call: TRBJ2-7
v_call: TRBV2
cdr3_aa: CASARDSSYEQYF
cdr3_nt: TGTGCCAGCGCGAGGGACAGCTCCTACGAGCAGTACTTC

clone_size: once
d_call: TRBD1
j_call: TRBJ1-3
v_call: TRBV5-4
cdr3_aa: CASSQRQGRSGNTIYF
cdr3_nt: TGTGCCAGCAGCCAAAGACAGGGGCGCTCTGGAAACACCATATATTTT

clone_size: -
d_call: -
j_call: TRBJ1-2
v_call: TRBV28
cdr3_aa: CASTRPDSLYGYTF
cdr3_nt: TGTGCCAGCACTCGACCGGACAGTCTCTATGGCTACACCTTC

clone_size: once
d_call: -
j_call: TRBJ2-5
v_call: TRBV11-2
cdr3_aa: CASSLAQEGKTQYF
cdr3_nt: TGTGCCAGCAGCTTAGCACAGGAGGGAAAGACCCAGTACTTC

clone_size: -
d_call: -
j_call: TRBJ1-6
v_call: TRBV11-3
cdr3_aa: CASSSLAGVRSPLHF
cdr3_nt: TGTGCCAGCAGCTCATTGGCGGGGGTCCGATCACCCCTCCACTTT

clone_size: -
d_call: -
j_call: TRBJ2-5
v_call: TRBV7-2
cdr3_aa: CASSPRDTYQETQYF
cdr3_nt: TGTGCCAGCAGCCCGAGGGACACCTACCAAGAGACCCAGTACTTC

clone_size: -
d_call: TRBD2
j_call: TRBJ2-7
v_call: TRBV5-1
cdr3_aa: CASSSTLGGSYEQYF
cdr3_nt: TGCGCCAGCAGCTCCACCCTGGGAGGGTCCTACGAGCAGTACTTC

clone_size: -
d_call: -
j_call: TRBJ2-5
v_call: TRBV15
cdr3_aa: CATSRELASQETQYF
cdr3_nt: TGTGCCACCAGCAGAGAGTTAGCGAGCCAAGAGACCCAGTACTTC

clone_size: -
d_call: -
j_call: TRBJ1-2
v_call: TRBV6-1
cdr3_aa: CASSESRGSNYGYTF
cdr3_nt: TGTGCCAGCAGTGAATCCAGGGGCTCTAACTATGGCTACACCTTC

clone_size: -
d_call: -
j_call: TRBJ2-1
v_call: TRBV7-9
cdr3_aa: CASSFVLLEQFF
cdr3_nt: TGTGCCAGCAGCTTTGTTTTATTAGAGCAGTTCTTC

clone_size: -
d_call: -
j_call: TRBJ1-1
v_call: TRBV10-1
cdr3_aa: CASSERGNTEAFF
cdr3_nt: TGCGCCAGCAGTGAGAGGGGTAACACTGAAGCTTTCTTT

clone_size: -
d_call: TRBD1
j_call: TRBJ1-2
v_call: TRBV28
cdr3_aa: CASRQGPLNYGYTF
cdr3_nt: TGTGCCAGCAGACAGGGGCCTTTAAACTATGGCTACACCTTC

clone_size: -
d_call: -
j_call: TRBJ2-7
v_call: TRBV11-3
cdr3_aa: CASSLWVVGDSSATYEQYF
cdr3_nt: TGTGCCAGCAGCTTATGGGTTGTGGGTGACAGCTCGGCTACCTACGAGCAGTACTTC